In its sample, the clone carrying this T cell receptor beta chain was seen a few times. The antigen is unknown. This entry belongs to a study of cytomegalovirus exposure and HLA in healthy donors. Findings and limits, study-wide: Some TCR beta chains (164 of them) were listed as cytomegalovirus-associated. Rarity marked most TCR sequences, yet some public TCRs occurred in many donors. Researchers reported that a few CMV-associated chains were confirmed in vitro as CMV antigen-specific.

The method was immunoSEQ multiplex PCR; TCRdb's version includes in-frame clones alone and lacks a portion of them. The data contain fewer than 200,000 clones, roughly 86% of them singletons. It was the 120-subject validation cohort, separate from the approximately 670-subject first cohort, to which the donors belonged. The sequence was obtained from a woman younger than 35 in good health and CMV-seropositive. Sample: PBMCs.

The CDR3 loop is CASSPDSRGTEAFF. CDR3 nucleotide sequence: TGTGCCAGCTCACCTGACAGCCGTGGCACTGAAGCTTTCTTT. This chain links TRBV18 with TRBJ1-1; D may be TRBD1 (5 bases). CDR3 length: 14 amino acids. CDR1 and CDR2 from the germline V gene are KGHSH and LQKENI. V was cut by 3 bases and J by 4 bases, with 12 bases left in between. Looking up the rest from reference TRBV18 and TRBJ1-1 gives the full variable domain: NAGVMQNPRHLVRRRGQEARLRCSPMKGHSHVYWYRQLPEEGLKFMVYLQKENIIDESGMPKERFSAEFPKEGPSILRIQQVVRGDSAAYFCASSPDSRGTEAFFGQGTRLTVV.